The 32 T cell receptor beta chains below come from one sample, sequenced in a study of Siglec-9 on CD8 T cells in melanoma. Generated by immunoSEQ multiplex PCR, the TCRdb table keeps only in-frame clones and is missing some. The sample holds around 35,000 clones, around 81% seen once. The sequenced material came from Siglec-9- CD8+ T cells sorted from blood. The receptor source for this set is a human donor in good health.

The CDR3 is CASSELAGPSYEQYF. As DNA, the CDR3 is TGTGCCAGCAGTGAACTAGCGGGCCCCTCCTACGAGCAGTACTTC. The genes are TRBV2 and TRBJ2-7; 8 bases match TRBD2. This CDR3 contains 15 residues. After removal of 2 bases from V and 0 bases from J, the junction contained 3 bases not matched to a gene. The germline gives CDR1 SNHLY, CDR2 FYNNEI.

The rearrangement joins TRBV7-6 to TRBJ2-2; the match to TRBD1 covers 9 bases. V trimming: 5 bases; J trimming: 10 bases; junction bases outside the gene matches: 11. The CDR3 has 15 residues. CDR1 SGHVS and CDR2 FNYEAQ come from the germline V gene. The CDR3 DNA follows: TGTGCCAGCAGCCCTGGACAGGGGAGTCCCCAGGAGCTGTTTTTT. Its translation: CASSPGQGSPQELFF.

The rearrangement uses TRBV28 and TRBJ1-1; D is ambiguous. This CDR3 is 15 amino acids long. Germline CDR1 reads MDHEN; CDR2 reads SYDVKM. With 5 bases removed from V and 2 bases from J, the gap between germline ends came to 15 bases. CDR3 loop: CASSPIEVSNTEAFF. The CDR3, as DNA: TGTGCCAGCAGTCCTATTGAGGTGTCAAACACTGAAGCTTTCTTT.

This rearrangement joins TRBV6-6 to TRBJ1-1; D remains ambiguous. Germline loops: CDR1 MNHNY, CDR2 SVGAGI (reference sequence). V was shortened by 6 bases and J by 7 bases, with 12 bases between the two germline ends. CDR3 length equals 12 residues. CDR3 in DNA: TGTGCCAGCAGCCCGGGAGGCCTTGAAGCTTTCTTT. This gives the protein CASSPGGLEAFF.

This clone was seen more than once but under ten times. The V call is TRBV19, the J call TRBJ1-2, with D unclear. The V gene lost 1 base and the J gene lost 8 bases, with 5 bases spanning the gap. The CDR3 is made up of 11 amino acids. From germline, CDR1 is LNHDA and CDR2 SQIVND (reference sequence). The CDR3 coding sequence is TGTGCCAGTAGTATAGGGGGAGGCTACACCTTC. Amino acids: CASSIGGGYTF. Combining the CDR3 with reference TRBV19 and TRBJ1-2 gives the whole variable domain DGGITQSPKYLFRKEGQNVTLSCEQNLNHDAMYWYRQDPGQGLRLIYYSQIVNDFQKGDIAEGYSVSREKKESFPLTVTSAQKNPTAFYLCASSIGGGYTFGSGTRLTVV.

The table lists this clone with a few counts. This chain uses TRBV10-2 with TRBJ1-6; D gene uncertain. The ends were cut back, 1 base at V and 2 bases at J, with 9 bases in the middle. The CDR3 is 16 amino acids. CDR1 is WSHSY and CDR2 is SAAADI in the germline V gene. This chain's CDR3 is CASSEFGGTYNSPLHF. In DNA form, the CDR3 reads TGCGCCAGCAGTGAGTTCGGTGGAACCTATAATTCACCCCTCCACTTT.

The rearrangement links TRBV30 to TRBJ2-7, with 11 bases matching TRBD1. The trim removed 4 bases at V and 2 bases at J, leaving 4 bases unmatched. This CDR3 has 14 residues. Germline CDR1 GTSNPN, CDR2 SVGIG (reference sequence). CDR3 amino acids: CAWIRDRGTYEQYF. The CDR3 DNA reads TGTGCCTGGATCCGGGACAGGGGGACCTACGAGCAGTACTTC.

V is TRBV4-2 and J is TRBJ2-1; TRBD2 agrees at 8 bases. This CDR3 region has 18 residues. Germline V CDR1 and CDR2: LGHNA, YNFKEQ. V gave up 4 bases and J gave up 2 bases; unmatched junction bases: 13. In DNA form, the CDR3 reads TGTGCCAGCAGCCGCGCTACCCGGGGGGGGGCCACCTACAATGAGCAGTTCTTC. Protein sequence: CASSRATRGGATYNEQFF.

The chain couples TRBV11-2 to TRBJ2-1; no definite D call. The V gene lost 1 base and the J gene lost 7 bases, with 14 bases spanning the gap. This CDR3 has 15 amino acids. CDR1 is SGHAT and CDR2 is FQNNGV in the germline V gene. This CDR3 is CASSLVGRAMNEQFF. CDR3 sequence (DNA): TGTGCCAGCAGCTTAGTCGGACGGGCTATGAATGAGCAGTTCTTC.

The V call is TRBV6-5, the J call TRBJ1-2; D gene uncertain. The V gene's germline CDR1 is MNHEY and CDR2 SVGAGI. This CDR3 spans 15 amino acids. The V gene lost 6 bases and the J gene lost 1 base, with 15 bases spanning the gap. The CDR3 sequence: CASSYGIDYNYGYTF. CDR3 DNA sequence: TGTGCCAGCAGCTACGGAATTGATTATAACTATGGCTACACCTTC.

The V gene is TRBV28, the J gene TRBJ1-5; 7 nucleotides match TRBD1. The V and J ends lost 5 bases and 5 bases, in that order; junction bases with no gene match: 6. CDR1 is MDHEN and CDR2 is SYDVKM in the germline V gene. The CDR3 is made up of 14 amino acids. CDR3: CASSDQGGDQPQHF. In DNA, the CDR3 is TGTGCCAGCAGTGATCAGGGGGGAGATCAGCCCCAGCATTTT.

V and J are TRBV9 and TRBJ1-2; D possibly corresponds to TRBD1 (5 bases). Trimming took 6 bases from V and 3 from J, leaving 15 bases between them. Germline lookup yields CDR1 SGDLS and CDR2 YYNGEE. CDR3 length equals 14 residues. The CDR3 sequence is CASTEGRVDYGYTF. The CDR3 region has the DNA TGTGCCAGCACAGAGGGGAGGGTAGACTATGGCTACACCTTC.

The chain employs TRBV11-2 and TRBJ1-1; D ambiguous. There are 14 residues in the CDR3. Trimming left V 5 bases short and J 3 bases short, with 13 bases between. CDR1 is SGHAT, CDR2 FQNNGV, per germline. CDR3 in DNA: TGTGCCAGCAGCCCCCCCTTGAGTGACACTGAAGCTTTCTTT. Amino acids: CASSPPLSDTEAFF. Based on the CDR3 plus reference TRBV11-2 and TRBJ1-1, the full variable domain is EAGVAQSPRYKIIEKRQSVAFWCNPISGHATLYWYQQILGQGPKLLIQFQNNGVVDDSQLPKDRFSAERLKGVDSTLKIQPAKLEDSAVYLCASSPPLSDTEAFFGQGTRLTVV.

V usage is TRBV29-1 and J usage is TRBJ2-3, with D possibly TRBD2 on 6 matching bases. This CDR3 is 13 amino acids long. CDR1 and CDR2 from the germline V gene are SQVTM and ANQGSEA. Trimming shortened V by 5 bases and J by 5 bases, and 14 bases separated the two germline ends. CDR3 sequence (DNA): TGCAGCGTTCTTAGGCGGGAAGGAGATACGCAGTATTTT. Its protein is CSVLRREGDTQYF.

The rearrangement uses TRBV27 and TRBJ2-7; no definite D call. Germline lookup yields CDR1 MNHEY and CDR2 SMNVEV (reference sequence). Trimming left V 5 bases short and J 5 bases short, with 13 bases between. The CDR3 extends over 13 amino acids. CDR3 amino acids: CASSPLDNHEQYF. The DNA for the CDR3 is TGTGCCAGCAGTCCCCTCGACAACCACGAGCAGTACTTC.

The J gene is TRBJ2-7, the V gene TRBV29-1; tentative D call: TRBD1 (5 bases). The germline V gene encodes CDR1 SQVTM and CDR2 ANQGSEA. Trimming took 2 bases from V and 2 from J, leaving 10 bases between them. CDR3 length: 13 residues. The CDR3 DNA reads TGCAGCGTTGAAAGGGCAGGGACCTACGAGCAGTACTTC. This encodes CSVERAGTYEQYF.

The chain carries TRBV29-1 and TRBJ2-7; 7 bases map to TRBD2. The CDR3 consists of 14 residues. V trimming: 0 bases; J trimming: 3 bases; junction bases outside the gene matches: 5. Germline V CDR1 and CDR2: SQVTM, ANQGSEA. The CDR3 sequence is CSVEDGREGYEQYF. The CDR3 nucleotides are TGCAGCGTTGAAGATGGTAGGGAGGGCTACGAGCAGTACTTC.

The chain combines TRBV6-1 with TRBJ2-2, with D possibly TRBD1 on 5 matching bases. V was cut by 7 bases and J by 7 bases, with 13 bases left in between. Germline V gene data show CDR1 as MNHNS and CDR2 as SASEGT. The CDR3 is 13 amino acids. Written as DNA, the CDR3 is TGTGCCAGCAAGCAGGGAAGAGGCGGGGAGCTGTTTTTT. Its translation: CASKQGRGGELFF.

The chain is built from TRBV28 and TRBJ2-2; the D gene is possibly TRBD1 (5 bases). Germline-derived CDR1 and CDR2 are MDHEN and SYDVKM. The germline V and J ends were trimmed by 5 bases and 6 bases, with 13 bases remaining between them. The CDR3 is 14 amino acids. CDR3 amino acids: CASSPGWGPGELFF. Here the CDR3 DNA reads TGTGCCAGCAGTCCAGGCTGGGGCCCCGGGGAGCTGTTTTTT.

The rearrangement links TRBV15 to TRBJ1-4; D ambiguous. V lost 0 bases and J lost 8, with 13 bases in between. Germline values: CDR1 LNHNV, CDR2 YYDKDF (reference sequence). The CDR3 runs 15 residues. CDR3 residues: CATSRESGRTEKLFF. The CDR3 nucleotides read TGTGCCACCAGCAGAGAATCGGGGAGAACCGAAAAACTGTTTTTT.

The rearrangement links TRBV2 to TRBJ1-2, with 9 bases lining up with TRBD1. CDR3 length equals 14 residues. V was clipped by 3 bases and J by 8 bases; unmatched bases: 7. CDR1 and CDR2 from the germline V gene are SNHLY and FYNNEI. CDR3 in amino acids: CASSEGQGLRGYTF. In DNA form, the CDR3 reads TGTGCCAGCAGTGAGGGACAGGGCTTACGAGGCTACACCTTC.

The genes are TRBV6-6 and TRBJ2-1; D is perhaps TRBD1 (5 bases). Germline-derived CDR1 and CDR2 are MNHNY and SVGAGI (reference sequence). There are 16 residues in the CDR3. V lost 5 bases, J lost 0 bases, and 14 bases lay in between. CDR3 nucleotides: TGTGCCAGCAGTCCTACAGGAGAGAACTCCTACAATGAGCAGTTCTTC. It specifies CASSPTGENSYNEQFF.

This clone was seen once. The chain employs TRBV13 and TRBJ2-7; D is undetermined. V was pared by 5 bases and J by 4 bases, with 12 bases between. CDR3 length: 13 amino acids. The germline V gene encodes CDR1 PRHDT and CDR2 FYEKMQ (reference sequence). CDR3 residues: CASSLPGSYEQYF. In DNA form, the CDR3 reads TGTGCCAGCAGCCTCCCTGGGTCTTACGAGCAGTACTTC.

CDR3 region: CASSFLRGEQYF. CDR3 DNA sequence: TGTGCCAGCAGTTTCCTACGAGGCGAGCAGTACTTC. The rearrangement links TRBV27 to TRBJ2-7; D gene unclear. Germline V gene lookup returns CDR1 MNHEY and CDR2 SMNVEV (reference sequence). The CDR3 sequence is 12 residues long. Between the trimmed V and J ends, which lost 3 bases and 6 bases, there was a span of 9 bases.

The chain uses TRBV4-1 and TRBJ2-1; possibly TRBD1 for D (5 bases). The CDR3 covers 13 residues. Germline V gives CDR1 MGHRA, CDR2 YSYEKL. Trimming removed 0 bases from V and 9 bases from J, with 9 bases in between. The CDR3 is CASSQEKGFEQFF. The CDR3 DNA reads TGCGCCAGCAGCCAAGAGAAGGGGTTTGAGCAGTTCTTC.

This chain joins TRBV28 and TRBJ2-5, with TRBD2 matching 8 bases. This CDR3 has 17 amino acids. V shed 7 bases and J 2 bases; nucleotides not matched to a gene: 15. The germline V gene encodes CDR1 MDHEN and CDR2 SYDVKM. CDR3: CASTFLDPTSEQETQYF. The CDR3 nucleotides are TGTGCCAGCACTTTCCTGGACCCGACTAGCGAGCAAGAGACCCAGTACTTC.

The V and J genes are TRBV7-9 and TRBJ2-1, with 8 bases aligning to TRBD1. Germline V gives CDR1 SEHNR, CDR2 FQNEAQ (reference sequence). The V gene end was trimmed by 5 bases and the J gene end by 2 bases; junction bases not matched to a gene: 5. The CDR3 is 15 amino acids. The CDR3 loop is CASSPRDRTYNEQFF. CDR3 bases: TGTGCCAGCAGCCCGCGGGACAGGACCTACAATGAGCAGTTCTTC.

The chain is built from TRBV2 and TRBJ1-5; TRBD1 matches 8 bases. Germline CDR1 is SNHLY and CDR2 is FYNNEI. The CDR3 has 14 residues. V was pared by 6 bases and J by 6 bases, with 7 bases of the junction left unmatched. The CDR3 nucleotides read TGTGCCAGCAGGCCAACAGGGGGAGGTCAGCCCCAGCATTTT. It specifies CASRPTGGGQPQHF.

This clone was seen just once. The V gene is TRBV28, the J gene TRBJ2-2; 14 bases fit TRBD2. V shed 5 bases and J 4 bases; nucleotides not matched to a gene: 3. Germline assignment: CDR1 MDHEN and CDR2 SYDVKM. The CDR3 is 16 residues long. In DNA form, the CDR3 reads TGTGCCAGCAGTACAGGGACTAGCGGGAGCACCGGGGAGCTGTTTTTT. Its protein is CASSTGTSGSTGELFF.

Only a few counts were recorded for this clone. V and J are TRBV19 and TRBJ1-1; D unclear. CDR1 and CDR2 (germline): LNHDA, SQIVND (reference sequence). CDR3 length: 15 residues. Trimming left V 4 bases short and J 1 base short, with 13 bases between. The CDR3 region is CASSTGYWGNTEAFF. In DNA form, the CDR3 reads TGTGCCAGTAGTACCGGCTATTGGGGGAACACTGAAGCTTTCTTT.

V and J are TRBV5-1 and TRBJ2-1; no clear D gene. Germline V gene sequence: CDR1 SGHRS, CDR2 YFSETQ. V lost 4 bases, J lost 8 bases, and 16 bases lay in between. The CDR3 extends over 14 amino acids. CDR3 residues: CASSRVREKDEQFF. DNA for the CDR3: TGCGCCAGCAGCCGCGTGAGAGAAAAGGATGAGCAGTTCTTC.

V is TRBV7-9 and J is TRBJ1-1; no firm D call. V lost 4 bases, J lost 1 base, and 16 bases lay in between. This CDR3 is 16 amino acids long. CDR1 SEHNR and CDR2 FQNEAQ come from the germline V gene (reference sequence). In nucleotides, the CDR3 is TGTGCCAGCAGCTCGCGACTGAGCCTGCCGAACACTGAAGCTTTCTTT. Amino acid sequence: CASSSRLSLPNTEAFF.